This T cell receptor (beta chain) was captured by sequencing in a study of blood T cell repertoires in COVID-19. The germline V gene encodes CDR1 LNHDA and CDR2 SQIVND (reference sequence). V was pared by 5 bases and J by 6 bases, with 7 bases of the junction left unmatched. The CDR3 loop spans 16 amino acids. Using immunoSEQ multiplex PCR, the repertoire was profiled, and TCRdb retains in-frame clones only, with some absent. The sample shows tens of thousands of clones, 75% to 95% of them seen only once. The origin of this receptor is a woman aged 80 or over with acute or convalescent COVID-19. The chain employs TRBV19 and TRBJ2-1; 13 nucleotides align to TRBD2. Sequencing was done on a sample of peripheral blood. The CDR3 region is CASSPRLAGGPNEQFF. The CDR3 region has the DNA TGTGCCAGTAGTCCGCGACTAGCGGGGGGCCCCAATGAGCAGTTCTTC.